One and the same sample provided the 32 T cell receptor beta chains below, sequenced in a study of CD8 T cells in Susac syndrome. When the RNA was reverse transcribed, random hexamers were used with an input of 0.5 to 1 ug. One entry per CDR3 protein, called by TCRdb with MiXCR from the immunoSEQ multiplex PCR reads. Of approximately 180,000 distinct CDR3 sequences detected, under 97% appear once; the ten largest clones hold approximately 0.088%. The material sequenced was CD4+ T cells from PBMCs. Receptors originate from a human donor with multiple sclerosis.

The chain joins TRBV5-4 to TRBJ2-2; 10 bases align to TRBD2. The germline V gene encodes CDR1 SGHNT and CDR2 YYREEE (reference sequence). J lost 0 bases, V lost 4 bases, and 6 bases had no gene match. This CDR3 contains 17 residues. The CDR3 nucleotides read TGTGCCAGCAGCCCCGGACTAGCGGCTACGAACACCGGGGAGCTGTTTTTT. This gives the protein CASSPGLAATNTGELFF.

V and J are TRBV2 and TRBJ2-3; 14 bases fit TRBD2. The CDR3 totals 16 residues. Trimming took 8 bases from V and 10 from J; bases not matched to a gene: 14. The V gene's germline CDR1 is SNHLY and CDR2 FYNNEI. As DNA, the CDR3 is TGTGCCAGCGGACTAGCGGGGGGCGCGGTCGACAATGCGCAGTATTTT. Amino acids: CASGLAGGAVDNAQYF.

The chain carries TRBV30 and TRBJ1-1; possible D gene TRBD1, 5 bases. This CDR3 region has 14 residues. Germline CDR1 reads GTSNPN; CDR2 reads SVGIG (reference sequence). The germline V and J ends were trimmed by 4 bases and 1 base, with 13 bases remaining between them. CDR3 in DNA: TGTGCCTGGACTTACGGGACGGCGAACACTGAAGCTTTCTTT. Protein product: CAWTYGTANTEAFF.

The chain recombines TRBV3-1 with TRBJ1-2; 9 bases are a match to TRBD1. There are 15 residues in the CDR3. CDR1 is LGHDT and CDR2 is YNNKEL in the germline V gene (reference sequence). V shed 6 bases and J 4 bases; nucleotides not matched to a gene: 9. As DNA, the CDR3 is TGTGCCAGCAGAACGTCCCGGGACAGGGTCTATGGCTACACCTTC. Protein product: CASRTSRDRVYGYTF.

The CDR3 bases are TGTGCCAGCACCCCAGGGGCGACTGAAGCTTTCTTT. This gives the protein CASTPGATEAFF. The chain recombines TRBV12-3 or TRBV12-4 with TRBJ1-1, with a possible D match to TRBD1 (6 bases). The CDR3 spans 12 residues. The germline V and J ends were trimmed by 7 bases and 5 bases, with 11 bases remaining between them.

The chain carries TRBV20-1 and TRBJ2-5; unclear D gene. Trimming removed 3 bases at V and 5 bases at J, with 10 bases between. Germline V gene data show CDR1 as DFQATT and CDR2 as SNEGSKA (reference sequence). The CDR3 length is 12 residues. The CDR3 loop is CSARPLMETQYF. CDR3 DNA: TGCAGTGCTAGGCCACTAATGGAGACCCAGTACTTC.

The genes are TRBV7-9 and TRBJ2-7; D could derive from TRBD1 or TRBD2 (6 bases each). The germline V gene has CDR1 SEHNR and CDR2 FQNEAQ (reference sequence). This CDR3 is built from 16 residues. V was shortened by 5 bases and J by 3 bases, with 20 bases between the two germline ends. The CDR3 DNA is TGTGCCAGCAGCCTCCGAGGGGGGACTGACAACTACGAGCAGTACTTC. This encodes CASSLRGGTDNYEQYF.

The gene calls are TRBV15 and TRBJ2-5; D might be TRBD2 (6 bases). This CDR3 contains 16 residues. The V gene's germline CDR1 is LNHNV and CDR2 YYDKDF (reference sequence). V was clipped by 1 base and J by 1 base, with 13 bases between them. The CDR3 DNA is TGTGCCACCAGCAGAGTTAGCGGACTCAGCCAAGAGACCCAGTACTTC. This encodes CATSRVSGLSQETQYF. The whole variable domain, remainder taken from reference TRBV15 and TRBJ2-5, is DAMVIQNPRYQVTQFGKPVTLSCSQTLNHNVMYWYQQKSSQAPKLLFHYYDKDFNNEADTPDNFQSRRPNTSFCFLDIRSPGLGDTAMYLCATSRVSGLSQETQYFGPGTRLLVL.

The genes are TRBV15 and TRBJ2-1; D is unclear. Per germline, CDR1 LNHNV and CDR2 YYDKDF (reference sequence). With 5 bases removed from V and 3 bases from J, the gap between germline ends came to 14 bases. The CDR3 covers 15 residues. The CDR3 bases are TGTGCCACCAGCGGAAGAGGACGGTACTACAATGAGCAGTTCTTC. Translating gives CATSGRGRYYNEQFF.

J is TRBJ1-2 and V is TRBV20-1, with 8 nucleotides matching TRBD1. J lost 8 bases, V lost 3 bases, and 11 bases had no gene match. Germline-derived CDR1 and CDR2 are DFQATT and SNEGSKA (reference sequence). The CDR3 has 14 residues. The chain's CDR3 is CSASPQGRGRGYTF. In DNA form, the CDR3 reads TGCAGTGCTAGCCCCCAGGGCAGGGGGCGAGGCTACACCTTC.

As concerns this clonotype: One junction end does not reproduce the germline sequence, and a read error may be involved. The genes are TRBV12-3 or TRBV12-4 and TRBJ2-7; either TRBD1 or TRBD2 may fit D (5 bases each). The CDR3 is made up of 14 amino acids. The chain's CDR3 is CASSTPGRNYEQYF. In DNA, the CDR3 is TGCGCCAGCAGCACCCCGGGACGGAACTACGAGCAGTACTTC.

The V and J genes are TRBV6-2 or TRBV6-3 and TRBJ2-7, with D possibly matching TRBD2 (5 bases). Per the germline V gene, CDR1 is MNHEY and CDR2 is SVGEGT. This CDR3 has 16 residues. V was shortened by 4 bases and J by 10 bases, with 26 bases between the two germline ends. The CDR3 spells CASSSFHGVGIHGQYF. CDR3 DNA sequence: TGTGCCAGCAGTTCCTTCCACGGGGTCGGGATCCACGGTCAGTACTTC.

The rearrangement uses TRBV6-5 and TRBJ2-5; D unresolved. The CDR3 is 14 amino acids. The V and J ends lost 2 bases and 3 bases respectively, with 10 bases between them. Germline loops: CDR1 MNHEY, CDR2 SVGAGI. CDR3 DNA sequence: TGTGCCAGCAGTTACGCCTCCAGAGAAGAGACCCAGTACTTC. Its protein is CASSYASREETQYF.

This clonotype has only one observation. The gene calls are TRBV28 and TRBJ1-5; D remains ambiguous. CDR3 size: 10 residues. Germline values: CDR1 MDHEN, CDR2 SYDVKM. V was shortened by 7 bases and J by 3 bases, with 1 base between the two germline ends. The CDR3 nucleotides are TGTGCCAGCAACAATCAGCCCCAGCATTTT. It translates to CASNNQPQHF.

The chain couples TRBV5-1 to TRBJ1-6; D remains ambiguous. Per germline, CDR1 SGHRS and CDR2 YFSETQ. V lost 1 base to trimming and J lost 11 bases, with 13 bases between them. This CDR3 contains 14 residues. The CDR3 nucleotides are TGCGCCAGCAGCTTGAATCAGTTGGGCGCACCCCTCCACTTT. Its protein product is CASSLNQLGAPLHF.

This chain joins TRBV6-5 and TRBJ2-4; 10 bases align to TRBD2. V was pared by 4 bases and J by 5 bases, with 8 bases of the junction left unmatched. CDR3 length: 16 residues. The germline CDR1 and CDR2 sequences are MNHEY and SVGAGI. The CDR3 spells CASSLLGGTSENIQYF. CDR3 bases: TGTGCCAGCAGTTTACTAGGGGGGACTAGCGAAAACATTCAGTACTTC.

V is TRBV3-1 and J is TRBJ2-7, with no clear D. Trimming cost V 2 bases and J 4 bases, with 6 bases left between them. Germline CDR1 LGHDT, CDR2 YNNKEL (reference sequence). The CDR3 consists of 12 residues. CDR3 amino acids: CASSQMTYEQYF. CDR3 nucleotide sequence: TGTGCCAGCAGCCAAATGACGTACGAGCAGTACTTC.

The V gene is TRBV12-3 or TRBV12-4, the J gene TRBJ1-1; 7 nucleotides match TRBD1. Trimming removed 7 bases from V and 1 base from J; junction bases left unmatched: 6. The CDR3 extends over 14 amino acids. CDR3 protein: CASNRQGPNTEAFF. The CDR3 DNA reads as TGTGCCAGCAACAGACAGGGACCGAACACTGAAGCTTTCTTT.

This clonotype has only a few counts. This chain connects TRBV12-3 or TRBV12-4 to TRBJ1-5; D unresolved. The CDR3 runs to 15 residues. Trimming removed 3 bases from V and 0 bases from J, with 9 bases in between. CDR3 sequence (DNA): TGTGCCAGCAGTTTGGAGGGAGGTAGCAATCAGCCCCAGCATTTT. Translated: CASSLEGGSNQPQHF.

The chain recombines TRBV6-2 or TRBV6-3 with TRBJ2-7; no definite D call. CDR1 and CDR2 from the germline V gene are MNHEY and SVGEGT. The V end lost 3 bases, the J end lost 3 bases, and 9 bases lay between the germline ends. The CDR3 sequence is 13 residues long. The CDR3 reads CASSYGGFYEQYF. The CDR3 bases are TGTGCCAGCAGTTATGGTGGGTTCTACGAGCAGTACTTC.

DNA for the CDR3: TGTGCCTGGAGTGGAGGCCCTAGCTCCTACAATGAGCAGTTCTTC. Residues: CAWSGGPSSYNEQFF. V and J are TRBV30 and TRBJ2-1; no definite D call. The CDR3 has 15 residues. Trimming pared 1 base from V and 0 bases from J, leaving 10 bases between. Germline values: CDR1 GTSNPN, CDR2 SVGIG (reference sequence).

The J gene is TRBJ2-5, the V gene TRBV12-3 or TRBV12-4; 8 positions match TRBD1. Unmatched junction bases numbered 16, after V lost 6 bases and J lost 4 bases. CDR3 length: 17 residues. The CDR3 sequence: CASRPGGAGPIRETQYF. The CDR3 DNA follows: TGTGCCAGCAGACCAGGGGGCGCGGGTCCAATCAGAGAGACCCAGTACTTC.

The chain couples TRBV2 to TRBJ2-7, with 8 bases that match TRBD1. V shed 1 base and J 0 bases; nucleotides not matched to a gene: 2. The germline V gene encodes CDR1 SNHLY and CDR2 FYNNEI. This CDR3 comprises 15 residues. CDR3 DNA: TGTGCCAGCAGTGAAGGGGGACAGGACTCCTACGAGCAGTACTTC. Its translation: CASSEGGQDSYEQYF.

The V and J genes are TRBV2 and TRBJ1-5; no firm D call. The germline V gene encodes CDR1 SNHLY and CDR2 FYNNEI. V was clipped by 0 bases and J by 8 bases, with 14 bases between them. The CDR3 spans 15 residues. The CDR3 sequence: CASSEARAGGEPQHF. The DNA of the CDR3 is TGTGCCAGCAGTGAAGCTAGGGCGGGCGGGGAGCCCCAGCATTTT. Full variable domain (remainder filled in from reference TRBV2 and TRBJ1-5): EPEVTQTPSHQVTQMGQEVILRCVPISNHLYFYWYRQILGQKVEFLVSFYNNEISEKSEIFDDQFSVERPDGSNFTLKIRSTKLEDSAMYFCASSEARAGGEPQHFGDGTRLSIL.

V and J are TRBV29-1 and TRBJ1-2; D unresolved. CDR1 is SQVTM and CDR2 is ANQGSEA in the germline V gene. The CDR3 has 14 residues. V was clipped by 1 base and J by 1 base, with 10 bases between them. CDR3 loop: CSVEGGVRNYGYTF. The CDR3, as DNA: TGCAGCGTTGAAGGAGGAGTGCGTAACTATGGCTACACCTTC.

The J gene is TRBJ1-2, the V gene TRBV7-3; D uncertain. The CDR3 extends over 13 amino acids. V lost 5 bases to trimming and J lost 8 bases, with 15 bases between them. The germline V gene encodes CDR1 SGHTA and CDR2 FQGTGA. The CDR3: CASSPGGPAGYTF. The CDR3 DNA is TGTGCCAGCAGCCCCGGCGGGCCTGCGGGCTACACCTTC.

This chain uses TRBV5-1 with TRBJ1-2; D is undetermined. The germline CDR1 and CDR2 sequences are SGHRS and YFSETQ. The V gene lost 5 bases and the J gene lost 5 bases, with 10 bases spanning the gap. CDR3 length equals 12 residues. The CDR3 DNA reads TGCGCCAGCAGATCCGGGATGTATGGCTACACCTTC. It specifies CASRSGMYGYTF.

This chain connects TRBV29-1 to TRBJ2-3, with D hard to call. Trimming pared 7 bases from V and 3 bases from J, leaving 8 bases between. This CDR3 has 11 amino acids. The germline CDR1 and CDR2 sequences are SQVTM and ANQGSEA. The CDR3 coding sequence is TGCAGCGCAGCCGGGACAGATACGCAGTATTTT. It translates to CSAAGTDTQYF.

The chain joins TRBV9 to TRBJ1-6, with TRBD1 matching over 7 bases. With 0 bases clipped from V and 9 bases from J, the junction kept 6 bases outside the gene matches. Germline assignment: CDR1 SGDLS and CDR2 YYNGEE. The CDR3 totals 15 residues. This chain's CDR3 is CASSVGEGAGSPLHF. CDR3 nucleotides: TGTGCCAGCAGCGTAGGAGAGGGGGCGGGTTCACCCCTCCACTTT.

The CDR3 is CASRKGQGEGYTF. In nucleotides, the CDR3 is TGTGCCAGTAGGAAGGGACAGGGAGAAGGCTACACCTTC. V and J are TRBV19 and TRBJ1-2; 9 nucleotides match TRBD1. Per the germline V gene, CDR1 is LNHDA and CDR2 is SQIVND (reference sequence). The CDR3 runs 13 residues. Trimming at V came to 6 bases and at J to 8 bases, leaving 7 bases not matched to a gene.

The chain has TRBV6-5 and TRBJ2-7, with D possibly matching TRBD1 (6 bases). The V gene's germline CDR1 is MNHEY and CDR2 SVGAGI. Trimming cost V 2 bases and J 6 bases, with 8 bases left between them. The CDR3 is made up of 12 amino acids. The CDR3 sequence: CASSYLDSEQYF. As DNA, the CDR3 is TGTGCCAGCAGTTACCTGGACAGCGAGCAGTACTTC.

The CDR3: CSALEGGYGYTF. The CDR3 bases are TGCAGTGCTCTAGAGGGGGGCTATGGCTACACCTTC. This chain connects TRBV20-1 to TRBJ1-2, with D tentatively TRBD1 (6 bases). V was shortened by 5 bases and J by 4 bases, with 11 bases between the two germline ends. This CDR3 region has 12 residues. Germline-derived CDR1 and CDR2 are DFQATT and SNEGSKA (reference sequence).